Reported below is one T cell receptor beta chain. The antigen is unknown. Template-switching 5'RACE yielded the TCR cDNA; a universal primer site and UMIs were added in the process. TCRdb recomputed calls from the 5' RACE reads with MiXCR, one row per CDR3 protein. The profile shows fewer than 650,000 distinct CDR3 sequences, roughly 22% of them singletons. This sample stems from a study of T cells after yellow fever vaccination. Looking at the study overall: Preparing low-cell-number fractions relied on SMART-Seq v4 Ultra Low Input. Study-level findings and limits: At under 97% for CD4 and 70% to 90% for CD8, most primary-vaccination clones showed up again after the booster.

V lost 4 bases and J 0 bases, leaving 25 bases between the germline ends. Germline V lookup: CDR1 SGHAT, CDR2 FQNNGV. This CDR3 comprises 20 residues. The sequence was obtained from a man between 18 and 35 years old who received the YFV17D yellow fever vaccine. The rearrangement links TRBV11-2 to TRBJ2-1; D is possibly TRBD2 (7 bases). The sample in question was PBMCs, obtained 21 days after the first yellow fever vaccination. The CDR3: CASSSFITGRGFSSYNEQFF. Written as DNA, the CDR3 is TGTGCCAGCAGCTCATTCATAACAGGGAGGGGTTTCAGCTCCTACAATGAGCAGTTCTTC.